This T cell receptor beta chain derives from a study of T cell responses to AZD1222 COVID-19 vaccine. Study-level results: Among those given AZD1222, only six were seropositive at baseline.

From germline, CDR1 is GTSNPN and CDR2 SVGIG (reference sequence). Trimming cost V 2 bases and J 5 bases; bases outside gene matches: 17. This CDR3 has 17 residues. Clones were read by immunoSEQ multiplex PCR, and TCRdb kept only the in-frame ones, dropping some. This sample has some 110,000 clones, with roughly 90% found just once. Details on this clone: Its antigen is not identified.

The specimen comprised peripheral blood, sampled on day 0 of AZD1222 vaccination. The clonotype was recovered from an adult in good health. The V call is TRBV30, the J call TRBJ1-2; TRBD1 matches at 7 bases. The DNA for the CDR3 is TGTGCCTGGAGTAACAGACTCAACCCTAAGGGGGCTTATGGCTACACCTTC. This translates into CAWSNRLNPKGAYGYTF. The complete variable domain, with remaining parts taken from reference TRBV30 and TRBJ1-2, reads SQTIHQWPATLVQPVGSPLSLECTVEGTSNPNLYWYRQAAGRGLQLLFYSVGIGQISSEVPQNLSASRPQDRQFILSSKKLLLSDSGFYLCAWSNRLNPKGAYGYTFGSGTRLTVV.